The 9 T cell receptor beta chains given below trace back to one sample, sequenced in a study of blood T cells in healthy people across ages. A second roughly 6 to 11 cycle PCR used barcoded and J-beta primers. TCRdb re-derived calls from the 5' RACE reads in MiXCR, one entry per CDR3 protein. The sample lists over 700,000 distinct CDR3 sequences, approximately 55% occurring once. Source material: blood. The receptor source for this set is a man aged 80 or over in good health.

This chain uses TRBV27 with TRBJ2-7, with D unresolved. Germline loops: CDR1 MNHEY, CDR2 SMNVEV (reference sequence). The CDR3 is made up of 14 amino acids. Trimming pared 6 bases from V and 2 bases from J, leaving 14 bases between. The CDR3 nucleotides read TGTGCCAGCAGGTTAGGAGCCAAACCCTACGAGCAGTACTTC. It is translated as CASRLGAKPYEQYF.

The chain combines TRBV7-9 with TRBJ1-5, with D perhaps TRBD1 (5 bases). CDR1 SEHNR and CDR2 FQNEAQ come from the germline V gene (reference sequence). The V gene lost 5 bases and the J gene lost 4 bases, with 12 bases spanning the gap. This CDR3 has 14 amino acids. CDR3 in amino acids: CASSAAGQNQPQHF. CDR3 coding DNA: TGTGCCAGCAGCGCAGCGGGGCAGAATCAGCCCCAGCATTTT.

V and J are TRBV7-8 and TRBJ1-2; no clear D. Trimming cost V 1 base and J 8 bases, with 17 bases left between them. The length of the CDR3 is 15 residues. Germline CDR1 is SGHVS and CDR2 is FQNEAQ. The CDR3 nucleotides are TGTGCCAGCAGCTTAGTGTTTCCAGAACAGAAGGGCTACACCTTC. Protein sequence: CASSLVFPEQKGYTF.

The chain couples TRBV20-1 to TRBJ2-3, with TRBD2 identical over 7 bases. Trimming at V came to 3 bases and at J to 4 bases, leaving 13 bases not matched to a gene. The CDR3 length is 16 residues. Germline CDR1 DFQATT, CDR2 SNEGSKA (reference sequence). The CDR3: CSASGGTSASADTQYF. DNA for the CDR3: TGCAGTGCTAGCGGTGGAACTAGCGCTAGCGCAGATACGCAGTATTTT.

About this clonotype itself: With a much larger clone just one base away, this may be a read error. This rearrangement joins TRBV5-6 to TRBJ2-1; D might be TRBD1 (5 bases). Germline V lookup: CDR1 SGHDT, CDR2 YYEEEE. The CDR3 length is 16 residues. The CDR3 region has the DNA TGTGCCGGCAGCTTTTCCCAGGACACGTGGCGCGATGAGCAGTTCTTC. It encodes CAGSFSQDTWRDEQFF.

CDR3 in amino acids: CSARGLISYNEQFF. CDR3 coding DNA: TGCAGTGCTAGGGGACTAATCTCCTACAATGAGCAGTTCTTC. This chain links TRBV20-1 with TRBJ2-1, with TRBD2 matching over 7 bases. The CDR3 loop spans 14 amino acids. V lost 3 bases, J lost 0 bases, and 2 bases stayed unmatched. The V gene's germline CDR1 is DFQATT and CDR2 SNEGSKA (reference sequence).

This clonotype was recorded once. The genes are TRBV2 and TRBJ1-2; possible D gene TRBD1, 6 bases. Germline V CDR1 and CDR2: SNHLY, FYNNEI. The CDR3 has 12 residues. Trimming took off 2 bases at V and 13 bases at J, with 14 bases between the two ends. Here the CDR3 DNA reads TGTGCCAGCAGTGAACCGGACAGCCCGAGCACCTTC. Its protein is CASSEPDSPSTF.

This clonotype has only a few counts. This rearrangement joins TRBV7-2 to TRBJ1-1; no firm D call. The CDR3 extends over 13 amino acids. Germline-derived CDR1 and CDR2 are SGHTA and FQGNSA. The V and J ends lost 2 bases and 1 base respectively, with 5 bases between them. Here the CDR3 DNA reads TGTGCCAGCAGCTTATGGGGGAACACTGAAGCTTTCTTT. Its translation: CASSLWGNTEAFF.

The J gene is TRBJ2-7, the V gene TRBV5-1; D is tentatively TRBD1 or TRBD2 (6 bases each). CDR1 is SGHRS, CDR2 YFSETQ, per germline. Deletions cut 9 bases from V and 0 bases from J, with 13 bases between. This CDR3 comprises 13 residues. As DNA, the CDR3 is TGCGCCACGCGGGACACAACCTCCTACGAGCAGTACTTC. It codes for CATRDTTSYEQYF.